The 30 T cell receptor beta chains below all came from one sample that was sequenced in a study of cytomegalovirus exposure and HLA in healthy donors. The primer mix had 60 Vbeta and 13 Jbeta primers. Here immunoSEQ multiplex PCR was the method, and the copy in TCRdb shows in-frame clones only, minus some. Seen here are 100,000 to 150,000 clones, about 73% observed once, and the top ten hold just under 6.5%. The material sequenced was PBMCs. These receptors came from a woman aged 40 to 49 in good health and CMV-seronegative.

J is TRBJ2-5 and V is TRBV5-1, with D perhaps TRBD2 (7 bases). The germline gives CDR1 SGHRS, CDR2 YFSETQ. CDR3 size: 15 residues. V lost 0 bases and J lost 7, with 16 bases in between. CDR3 DNA sequence: TGCGCCAGCAGCTTGGAGGGGGGGGCTGATGGGACCCAGTACTTC. Translating gives CASSLEGGADGTQYF.

The chain carries TRBV7-2 and TRBJ1-3; D gene uncertain. Trimming took off 0 bases at V and 1 base at J, with 10 bases between the two ends. The CDR3 length is 16 residues. Germline loops: CDR1 SGHTA, CDR2 FQGNSA. CDR3 nucleotide sequence: TGTGCCAGCAGCTTAGCCAGGCCGGGGTCTGGAAACACCATATATTTT. Translation: CASSLARPGSGNTIYF.

The chain uses TRBV19 and TRBJ1-5; D may be TRBD1 (6 bases). Germline-derived CDR1 and CDR2 are LNHDA and SQIVND (reference sequence). CDR3 length: 15 residues. Trimming left V 10 bases short and J 0 bases short, with 16 bases between. The CDR3 here is CATNFRGYSNQPQHF. The CDR3 bases are TGTGCCACCAACTTCAGGGGTTATAGCAATCAGCCCCAGCATTTT. Drawing the rest from reference TRBV19 and TRBJ1-5, the complete variable domain is DGGITQSPKYLFRKEGQNVTLSCEQNLNHDAMYWYRQDPGQGLRLIYYSQIVNDFQKGDIAEGYSVSREKKESFPLTVTSAQKNPTAFYLCATNFRGYSNQPQHFGDGTRLSIL.

The chain's CDR3 is CASSQRRASGSSTDTQYF. CDR3 in DNA: TGCGCCAGCAGCCAAAGGAGGGCGAGCGGGAGCTCCACAGATACGCAGTATTTT. The chain employs TRBV4-1 and TRBJ2-3; the match to TRBD2 covers 8 bases. CDR3 length equals 18 residues. CDR1 is MGHRA, CDR2 YSYEKL, per germline. V gave up 2 bases and J gave up 2 bases; unmatched junction bases: 12.

The chain recombines TRBV5-3 with TRBJ2-1; D might be TRBD2 (6 bases). Being an ORF, TRBV5-3 has a function that is uncertain. The CDR3 contains 16 residues. The germline V and J ends were trimmed by 0 bases and 5 bases, with 15 bases remaining between them. The CDR3, as DNA: TGTGCCAGAAGCTTGGCTCGGATAGCGGCGAACAATGAGCAGTTCTTC. Its protein is CARSLARIAANNEQFF.

The chain couples TRBV5-6 to TRBJ2-7; no reliable D call. The V and J ends lost 2 bases and 0 bases respectively, with 6 bases between them. The CDR3 sequence is 13 residues long. The V gene's germline CDR1 is SGHDT and CDR2 YYEEEE. CDR3 region: CASSFRNSYEQYF. CDR3 coding DNA: TGTGCCAGCAGCTTCAGAAACTCCTACGAGCAGTACTTC.

The CDR3 coding sequence is TGTGCCAGTAGTATATCGCAAACACCACCTAACTATGGCTACACCTTC. Translated, it gives CASSISQTPPNYGYTF. J is TRBJ1-2 and V is TRBV19, with no clear D. With 2 bases removed from V and 0 bases from J, the gap between germline ends came to 13 bases. This CDR3 region has 16 residues. CDR1 is LNHDA and CDR2 is SQIVND in the germline V gene (reference sequence).

This clone came up once. This chain joins TRBV7-2 and TRBJ2-3, with 14 bases fitting TRBD2. This CDR3 region has 17 residues. The J segment lost 2 bases and the V segment lost 6 bases, leaving 7 bases of the junction unmatched. Germline CDR1 SGHTA, CDR2 FQGNSA. This CDR3 reads CASRTKGLAGDTDTQYF. The CDR3 DNA follows: TGTGCCAGCAGAACCAAGGGACTAGCGGGGGACACAGATACGCAGTATTTT.

This clone came up a few times. The chain links TRBV6-5 to TRBJ1-1; no firm D call. Germline V lookup: CDR1 MNHEY, CDR2 SVGAGI. Trimming took 7 bases from V and 1 from J, leaving 13 bases between them. This CDR3 is 14 amino acids long. In DNA, the CDR3 is TGTGCCAGCACGATAACACCCGAGAACACTGAAGCTTTCTTT. As protein: CASTITPENTEAFF.

This sequence joins TRBV10-3 and TRBJ2-3, with a weak D call TRBD1 (5 bases). Germline CDR1 ENHRY, CDR2 SYGVKD. V was pared by 3 bases and J by 1 base, with 14 bases between. The CDR3 sequence is 16 residues long. CDR3 bases: TGTGCCATCAGTGACTACGAAGGGGCCGGCACAGATACGCAGTATTTT. Translation: CAISDYEGAGTDTQYF.

In its sample, this clone was seen once. CDR3 in amino acids: CASSVGRKLATNEKLFF. The CDR3 bases are TGTGCCAGCAGCGTAGGGCGGAAATTAGCAACTAATGAAAAACTGTTTTTT. The V gene is TRBV9, the J gene TRBJ1-4; unclear D gene. The germline V gene encodes CDR1 SGDLS and CDR2 YYNGEE. The CDR3 sequence is 17 residues long. Trimming stripped 0 bases from V and 0 bases from J, with 12 bases between.

V gene TRBV19 combines with J gene TRBJ1-2; D is perhaps TRBD1 (5 bases). V was clipped by 6 bases and J by 5 bases, with 16 bases between them. CDR3 length equals 14 residues. Germline CDR1 LNHDA, CDR2 SQIVND (reference sequence). The chain's CDR3 is CASSAGRGYYGYTF. DNA of the CDR3: TGTGCCAGTAGCGCCGGGAGGGGATATTATGGCTACACCTTC.

The chain employs TRBV7-9 and TRBJ2-1; TRBD2 matches 10 bases. Germline V lookup: CDR1 SEHNR, CDR2 FQNEAQ (reference sequence). This CDR3 region has 16 residues. The trim removed 5 bases at V and 7 bases at J, leaving 11 bases unmatched. CDR3: CASSLLGSGRGNEQFF. CDR3 DNA sequence: TGTGCCAGCAGCCTCCTGGGAAGCGGGAGGGGGAATGAGCAGTTCTTC.

This clone has just a few counts. The J gene is TRBJ2-1, the V gene TRBV27; no definite D call. Trimming cost V 6 bases and J 2 bases, with 2 bases left between them. The CDR3 is 11 amino acids. Germline V gene lookup returns CDR1 MNHEY and CDR2 SMNVEV (reference sequence). The chain's CDR3 is CASSTYNEQFF. As DNA, the CDR3 is TGTGCCAGCAGCACCTACAATGAGCAGTTCTTC.

This chain links TRBV5-4 with TRBJ2-1; 14 bases line up with TRBD2. The CDR3 is 14 residues long. Trimming at V came to 4 bases and at J to 14 bases, leaving 8 bases not matched to a gene. Germline-derived CDR1 and CDR2 are SGHNT and YYREEE (reference sequence). CDR3 DNA sequence: TGTGCCAGCAGCGAACAAGGACTAGCGGGAGGCGAGTTCTTC. Protein: CASSEQGLAGGEFF.

This clone was observed a few times. The CDR3 loop is CASSSGQDGYTF. The CDR3, as DNA: TGTGCCAGCTCATCGGGACAGGATGGCTACACCTTC. J is TRBJ1-2 and V is TRBV18; TRBD1 matches at 8 bases. Per germline, CDR1 KGHSH and CDR2 LQKENI. CDR3 length: 12 amino acids. V dropped 5 bases and J dropped 6; count of bases not matched to a gene: 2.

V gene TRBV6-1 combines with J gene TRBJ2-7, with 7 positions matching TRBD2. The V and J ends lost 4 bases and 1 base, in that order; junction bases with no gene match: 4. Germline CDR1 and CDR2: MNHNS and SASEGT. This CDR3 has 14 residues. CDR3 sequence reads: CASSVLAQSYEQYF. CDR3 bases: TGTGCCAGCAGTGTACTAGCGCAATCCTACGAGCAGTACTTC.

The genes are TRBV4-1 and TRBJ2-1; weak D call: TRBD1 (6 bases). Per germline, CDR1 MGHRA and CDR2 YSYEKL. The CDR3 length is 16 residues. With 4 bases removed from V and 6 bases from J, the gap between germline ends came to 19 bases. The CDR3 spells CASSPMASTGINEQFF. Here the CDR3 DNA reads TGCGCCAGCAGCCCCATGGCATCCACAGGGATCAATGAGCAGTTCTTC.

This chain links TRBV7-9 with TRBJ2-3; TRBD2 aligns across 7 bases. Per germline, CDR1 SEHNR and CDR2 FQNEAQ (reference sequence). The CDR3 sequence is 14 residues long. V shed 1 base, J shed 5 bases, and the junction held 3 bases outside the gene matches. CDR3 nucleotides: TGTGCCAGCAGCTTAGGTCCGGGAGGAGATACGCAGTATTTT. Amino acids: CASSLGPGGDTQYF.

The chain combines TRBV18 with TRBJ1-1; the match to TRBD1 covers 7 bases. Germline CDR1 and CDR2: KGHSH and LQKENI. The CDR3 sequence is 10 residues long. The J segment lost 6 bases and the V segment lost 10 bases, leaving 2 bases of the junction unmatched. Here the CDR3 reads CATTGAEAFF. CDR3 coding DNA: TGTGCCACTACAGGGGCTGAAGCTTTCTTT.

This clone was seen only a few times. V is TRBV6-6 and J is TRBJ2-2, with D perhaps TRBD1 (6 bases). V was pared by 6 bases and J by 5 bases, with 10 bases between. There are 13 residues in the CDR3. Germline V CDR1 and CDR2: MNHNY, SVGAGI (reference sequence). Here the CDR3 reads CASRIQGTGELFF. Here the CDR3 DNA reads TGTGCCAGCAGGATACAGGGTACCGGGGAGCTGTTTTTT.

The V and J genes are TRBV7-9 and TRBJ2-3, with D perhaps TRBD1 (5 bases). The CDR3 extends over 15 amino acids. The ends were cut back, 2 bases at V and 2 bases at J, with 11 bases in the middle. Germline-derived CDR1 and CDR2 are SEHNR and FQNEAQ (reference sequence). CDR3 nucleotides: TGTGCCAGCAGCTTATTGGGGCTCCTCACAGATACGCAGTATTTT. This translates into CASSLLGLLTDTQYF.

The V call is TRBV19, the J call TRBJ1-1, with 7 bases aligning to TRBD1. Looked up from germline, CDR1 is LNHDA and CDR2 is SQIVND (reference sequence). The CDR3 sequence is 12 residues long. V shed 9 bases, J shed 3 bases, and the junction held 4 bases outside the gene matches. CDR3 residues: CASRGVDTEAFF. DNA for the CDR3: TGTGCCAGCAGGGGGGTGGACACTGAAGCTTTCTTT.

V gene TRBV9 combines with J gene TRBJ1-2, with 8 bases that match TRBD1. The CDR3 spans 16 residues. Germline V gene sequence: CDR1 SGDLS, CDR2 YYNGEE. Unmatched junction bases numbered 9, after V lost 2 bases and J lost 3 bases. CDR3 in amino acids: CASSVNPQGVYYGYTF. Written as DNA, the CDR3 is TGTGCCAGCAGCGTGAACCCACAGGGGGTCTACTATGGCTACACCTTC.

The chain links TRBV5-1 to TRBJ2-5; 10 nucleotides line up with TRBD2. The germline gives CDR1 SGHRS, CDR2 YFSETQ. This CDR3 spans 15 amino acids. The V gene end was trimmed by 2 bases and the J gene end by 3 bases; junction bases not matched to a gene: 4. CDR3 protein: CASSLLAGREETQYF. The DNA of the CDR3 is TGCGCCAGCAGCTTACTAGCGGGAAGGGAAGAGACCCAGTACTTC.

This chain uses TRBV2 with TRBJ1-5, with 9 bases aligning to TRBD1. This CDR3 spans 15 amino acids. V lost 5 bases and J lost 4; bases outside the gene matches: 6. CDR1 is SNHLY, CDR2 FYNNEI, per germline. The CDR3 here is CASSKGQGWNQPQHF. In nucleotides, the CDR3 is TGTGCCAGCAGTAAAGGACAGGGGTGGAATCAGCCCCAGCATTTT.

This sequence joins TRBV5-1 and TRBJ2-1; 12 bases are a match to TRBD2. Per the germline V gene, CDR1 is SGHRS and CDR2 is YFSETQ. The CDR3 extends over 17 amino acids. The trim removed 4 bases at V and 7 bases at J, leaving 12 bases unmatched. The CDR3 nucleotides are TGCGCCAGCAGCCCCGAGGGCCGACTAGCGGGAGCTAATGAGCAGTTCTTC. Its translation is CASSPEGRLAGANEQFF.

The rearrangement links TRBV10-3 to TRBJ2-5; D is ambiguous. The V and J ends lost 5 bases and 2 bases respectively, with 12 bases between them. The CDR3 runs 14 residues. Germline values: CDR1 ENHRY, CDR2 SYGVKD. The CDR3 region is CAISNSGSQETQYF. The CDR3 bases are TGTGCCATCAGTAATTCCGGGTCGCAAGAGACCCAGTACTTC.

The chain joins TRBV11-2 to TRBJ2-4; D is unresolved. V shed 1 base and J shed 0 bases, with 4 bases lying between them. This CDR3 contains 14 residues. The V gene's germline CDR1 is SGHAT and CDR2 FQNNGV. The CDR3 DNA reads as TGTGCCAGCAGCTTAGTGGCAGCCAAAAACATTCAGTACTTC. Translated, it gives CASSLVAAKNIQYF.

This clone came up a few times. The chain carries TRBV5-1 and TRBJ2-3; a weak D match, TRBD1 (5 bases). This CDR3 contains 14 residues. Germline V gene lookup returns CDR1 SGHRS and CDR2 YFSETQ. The V and J ends lost 1 base and 2 bases respectively, with 8 bases between them. The CDR3 region has the DNA TGCGCCAGCAGCTTGAGGGGCCCCACAGATACGCAGTATTTT. Its protein is CASSLRGPTDTQYF.